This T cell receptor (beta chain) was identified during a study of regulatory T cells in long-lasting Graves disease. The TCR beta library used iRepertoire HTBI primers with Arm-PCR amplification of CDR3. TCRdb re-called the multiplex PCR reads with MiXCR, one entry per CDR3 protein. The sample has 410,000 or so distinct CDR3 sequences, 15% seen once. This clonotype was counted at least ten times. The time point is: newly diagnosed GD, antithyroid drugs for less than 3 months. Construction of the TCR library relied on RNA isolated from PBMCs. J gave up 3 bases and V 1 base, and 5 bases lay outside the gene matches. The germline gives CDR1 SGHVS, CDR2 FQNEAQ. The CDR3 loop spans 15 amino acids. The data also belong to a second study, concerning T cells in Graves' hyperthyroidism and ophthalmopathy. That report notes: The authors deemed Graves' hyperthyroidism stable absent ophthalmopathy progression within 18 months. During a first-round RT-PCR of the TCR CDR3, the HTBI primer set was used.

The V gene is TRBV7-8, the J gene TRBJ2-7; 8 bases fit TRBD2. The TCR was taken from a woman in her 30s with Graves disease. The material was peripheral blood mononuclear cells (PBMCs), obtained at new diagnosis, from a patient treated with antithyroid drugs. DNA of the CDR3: TGTGCCAGCAGCTTAGAAGCGGGGGCCCACTACGAGCAGTACTTC. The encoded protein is CASSLEAGAHYEQYF.